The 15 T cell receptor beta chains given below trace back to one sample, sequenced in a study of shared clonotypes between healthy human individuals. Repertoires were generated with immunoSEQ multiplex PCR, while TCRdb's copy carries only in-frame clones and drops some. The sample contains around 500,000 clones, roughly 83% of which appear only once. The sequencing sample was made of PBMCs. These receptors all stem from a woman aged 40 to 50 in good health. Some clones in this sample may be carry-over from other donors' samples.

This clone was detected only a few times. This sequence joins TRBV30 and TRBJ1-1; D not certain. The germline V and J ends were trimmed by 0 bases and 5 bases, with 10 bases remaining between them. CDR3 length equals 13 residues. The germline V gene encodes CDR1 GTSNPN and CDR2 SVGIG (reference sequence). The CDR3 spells CAWSVMMGTEAFF. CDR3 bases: TGTGCCTGGAGTGTAATGATGGGGACTGAAGCTTTCTTT. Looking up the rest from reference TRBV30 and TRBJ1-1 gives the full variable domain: SQTIHQWPATLVQPVGSPLSLECTVEGTSNPNLYWYRQAAGRGLQLLFYSVGIGQISSEVPQNLSASRPQDRQFILSSKKLLLSDSGFYLCAWSVMMGTEAFFGQGTRLTVV.

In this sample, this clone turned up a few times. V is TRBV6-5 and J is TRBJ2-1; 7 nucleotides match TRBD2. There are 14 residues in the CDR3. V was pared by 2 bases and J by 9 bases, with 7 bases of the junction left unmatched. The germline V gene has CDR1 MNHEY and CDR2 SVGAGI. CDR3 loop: CASSYERDGGEQFF. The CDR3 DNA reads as TGTGCCAGCAGTTACGAGCGGGATGGTGGTGAGCAGTTCTTC.

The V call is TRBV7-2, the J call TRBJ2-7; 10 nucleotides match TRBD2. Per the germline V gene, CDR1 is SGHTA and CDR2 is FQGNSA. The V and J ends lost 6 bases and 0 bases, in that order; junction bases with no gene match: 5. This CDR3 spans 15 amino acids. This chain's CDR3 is CASSYSGGSSYEQYF. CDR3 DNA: TGTGCCAGCAGTTATAGCGGGGGGAGCTCCTACGAGCAGTACTTC.

CDR3 in amino acids: CASSQGGAPNQETQYF. CDR3 DNA: TGTGCCAGCAGCCAAGGGGGAGCCCCAAACCAAGAGACCCAGTACTTC. V gene TRBV7-3 combines with J gene TRBJ2-5; D may be TRBD1 (6 bases). CDR1 is SGHTA, CDR2 FQGTGA, per germline. The CDR3 runs to 16 residues. Trimming left V 5 bases short and J 0 bases short, with 16 bases between. Full variable domain (remainder filled in from reference TRBV7-3 and TRBJ2-5): GAGVSQTPSNKVTEKGKYVELRCDPISGHTALYWYRQSLGQGPEFLIYFQGTGAADDSGLPNDRFFAVRPEGSVSTLKIQRTERGDSAVYLCASSQGGAPNQETQYFGPGTRLLVL.

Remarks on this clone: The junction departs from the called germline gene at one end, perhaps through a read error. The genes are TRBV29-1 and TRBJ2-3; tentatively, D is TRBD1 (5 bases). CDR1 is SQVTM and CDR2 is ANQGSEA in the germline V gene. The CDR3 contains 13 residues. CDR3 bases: TGCAGCTACACTAAGGGTAGCACAGGTACGCAGTATTTT. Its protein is CSYTKGSTGTQYF.

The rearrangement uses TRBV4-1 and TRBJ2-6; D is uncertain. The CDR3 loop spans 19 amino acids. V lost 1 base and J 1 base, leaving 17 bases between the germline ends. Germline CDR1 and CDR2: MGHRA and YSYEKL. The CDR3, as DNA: TGCGCCAGCAGCCAAGTTCGGCTTGGCCTACATTCTGGGGCCAACGTCCTGACTTTC. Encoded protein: CASSQVRLGLHSGANVLTF.

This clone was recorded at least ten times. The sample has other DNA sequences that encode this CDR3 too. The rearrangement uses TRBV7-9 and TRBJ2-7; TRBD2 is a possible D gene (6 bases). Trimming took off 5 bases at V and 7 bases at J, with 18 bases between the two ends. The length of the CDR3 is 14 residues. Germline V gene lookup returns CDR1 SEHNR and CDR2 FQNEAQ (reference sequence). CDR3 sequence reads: CASSPRGLGGEQYF. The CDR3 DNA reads TGTGCCAGCAGCCCGCGGGGTTTAGGAGGTGAGCAGTACTTC.

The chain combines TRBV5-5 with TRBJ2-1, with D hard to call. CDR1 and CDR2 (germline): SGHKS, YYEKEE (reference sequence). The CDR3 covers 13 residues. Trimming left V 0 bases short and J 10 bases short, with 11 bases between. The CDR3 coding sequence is TGTGCCAGCAGCTTGGCGGTGGTAGGAGAGCAGTTCTTC. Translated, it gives CASSLAVVGEQFF.

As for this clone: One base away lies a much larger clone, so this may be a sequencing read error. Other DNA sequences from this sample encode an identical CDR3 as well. CDR3 region: CASSLVGGGQVSNQPQHF. Here the CDR3 DNA reads TGTGCCAGCAGCCTAGTAGGCGGGGGACAGGTTAGCAATCAGCCCCAGCATTTC. V is TRBV7-9 and J is TRBJ1-5, with 8 bases matching TRBD1. This CDR3 is 18 amino acids long. Germline CDR1 and CDR2: SEHNR and FQNEAQ (reference sequence).

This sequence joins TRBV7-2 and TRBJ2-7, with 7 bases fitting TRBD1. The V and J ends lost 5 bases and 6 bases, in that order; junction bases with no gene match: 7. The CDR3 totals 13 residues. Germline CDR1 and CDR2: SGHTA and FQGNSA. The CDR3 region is CASSPQGPSEQYF. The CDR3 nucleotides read TGTGCCAGCAGCCCACAGGGGCCCAGCGAGCAGTACTTC.

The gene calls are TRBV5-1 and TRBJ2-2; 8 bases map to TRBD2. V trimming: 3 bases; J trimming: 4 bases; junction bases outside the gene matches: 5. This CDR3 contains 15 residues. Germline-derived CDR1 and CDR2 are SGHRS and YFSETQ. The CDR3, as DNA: TGCGCCAGCAGCTCTGGGGGGACTAGCACCGGGGAGCTGTTTTTT. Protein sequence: CASSSGGTSTGELFF. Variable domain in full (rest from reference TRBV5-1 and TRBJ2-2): KAGVTQTPRYLIKTRGQQVTLSCSPISGHRSVSWYQQTPGQGLQFLFEYFSETQRNKGNFPGRFSGRQFSNSRSEMNVSTLELGDSALYLCASSSGGTSTGELFFGEGSRLTVL.

As DNA, the CDR3 is TGTGCCAGCAGCCCGCGACAAAGGCACGCAACCTACGAGCAGTACTTC. Its translation is CASSPRQRHATYEQYF. The rearrangement uses TRBV5-6 and TRBJ2-7; D is uncertain. The V end lost 4 bases, the J end lost 2 bases, and 19 bases lay between the germline ends. CDR3 length: 16 amino acids. CDR1 is SGHDT, CDR2 YYEEEE, per germline.

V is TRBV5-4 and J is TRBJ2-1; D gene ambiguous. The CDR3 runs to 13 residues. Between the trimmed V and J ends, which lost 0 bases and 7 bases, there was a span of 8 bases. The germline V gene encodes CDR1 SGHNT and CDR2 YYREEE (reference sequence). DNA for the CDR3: TGTGCCAGCAGCTTGGTCTTAGCAAATGAGCAGTTCTTC. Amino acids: CASSLVLANEQFF.

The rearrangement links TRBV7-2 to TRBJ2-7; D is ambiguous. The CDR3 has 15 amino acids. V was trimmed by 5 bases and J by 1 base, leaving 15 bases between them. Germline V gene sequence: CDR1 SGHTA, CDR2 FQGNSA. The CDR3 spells CASSPWQAKSYEQYF. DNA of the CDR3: TGTGCCAGCAGCCCCTGGCAGGCGAAATCCTACGAGCAGTACTTC.

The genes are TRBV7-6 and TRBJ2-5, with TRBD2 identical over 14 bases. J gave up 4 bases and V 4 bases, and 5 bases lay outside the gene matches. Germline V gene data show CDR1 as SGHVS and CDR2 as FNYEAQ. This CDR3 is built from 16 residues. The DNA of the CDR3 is TGTGCCAGCAGCTCCCGTGGGACTAGCGGGAGAGAGACCCAGTACTTC. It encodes CASSSRGTSGRETQYF.